These 17 T cell receptor beta chains were sequenced from one sample in a study of T-cell memory formation after mild COVID-19. Each CDR3 protein gets one entry after TCRdb re-called the 5' RACE reads with MiXCR. Among some 250,000 distinct CDR3 sequences listed, 15% to 20% were seen once. The sequenced sample was PBMCs or a T cell subset sorted from them (not recorded which). The receptor source for this set is a man between 18 and 35 years old who had mild COVID-19 (a few samples of this study predate the infection). Cell type and time point are not known.

The rearrangement joins TRBV5-1 to TRBJ2-1, with 11 bases aligning to TRBD2. V trimming: 0 bases; J trimming: 2 bases; junction bases outside the gene matches: 4. The CDR3 has 17 amino acids. Germline V gives CDR1 SGHRS, CDR2 YFSETQ. CDR3 sequence (DNA): TGCGCCAGCAGCTTGGATAGCGGGGGGGCCCCCTACAATGAGCAGTTCTTC. Encoded protein: CASSLDSGGAPYNEQFF.

This clonotype was seen only a few times. V and J are TRBV28 and TRBJ2-7; a possible D gene is TRBD2 (6 bases). Trimming left V 5 bases short and J 3 bases short, with 14 bases between. The CDR3 loop spans 14 amino acids. Germline V gives CDR1 MDHEN, CDR2 SYDVKM. CDR3 nucleotide sequence: TGTGCCAGCAGTCCCCAGGGACTGAACTACGAGCAGTACGTC. Its protein product is CASSPQGLNYEQYV.

This clonotype was counted only a few times. This rearrangement joins TRBV5-1 to TRBJ2-1; 9 bases match TRBD2. Per germline, CDR1 SGHRS and CDR2 YFSETQ. V shed 4 bases and J 2 bases; nucleotides not matched to a gene: 1. The CDR3 spans 14 residues. The CDR3 reads CASSRLAAYNEQFF. CDR3 nucleotides: TGCGCCAGCAGCCGACTAGCGGCCTACAATGAGCAGTTCTTC.

The chain uses TRBV7-3 and TRBJ2-7; D uncertain. CDR3 length: 12 residues. Trimming took 1 base from V and 5 from J, leaving 6 bases between them. Germline V CDR1 and CDR2: SGHTA, FQGTGA. CDR3 in amino acids: CASSLKGHEQYV. The CDR3 DNA sequence: TGTGCCAGCAGCTTAAAGGGTCACGAGCAGTACGTC.

The chain recombines TRBV4-2 with TRBJ1-3; the D is unclear. V shed 4 bases and J shed 5 bases, with 18 bases lying between them. The CDR3 sequence is 16 residues long. Germline values: CDR1 LGHNA, CDR2 YNFKEQ. CDR3 protein: CASSPQRALSRNTIYF. CDR3 coding DNA: TGTGCCAGCAGCCCCCAGCGGGCCTTGAGTCGAAACACCATATATTTT.

The chain employs TRBV7-3 and TRBJ2-1, with D perhaps given as TRBD1 or TRBD2 (6 bases each). From germline, CDR1 is SGHTA and CDR2 FQGTGA. The CDR3 length is 14 residues. Trimming removed 1 base from V and 8 bases from J, with 12 bases in between. The chain's CDR3 is CASSLNGGGDEQFF. The CDR3 nucleotides are TGTGCCAGCAGCTTAAATGGGGGCGGGGATGAGCAGTTCTTC.

The chain has TRBV7-7 and TRBJ2-5; 10 positions agree with TRBD1. The CDR3 has 15 amino acids. The junction had 8 bases not matched to a gene; V was cut back by 5 bases and J by 5 bases. Germline V gene sequence: CDR1 SSHAT, CDR2 FNYEAQ (reference sequence). CDR3 region: CASSADRGRGETQYF. The CDR3 nucleotides read TGTGCCAGCAGCGCCGACAGGGGGCGCGGGGAGACCCAGTACTTC.

The chain has TRBV7-2 and TRBJ1-3; 9 nucleotides align to TRBD1. V gave up 3 bases and J gave up 3 bases; unmatched junction bases: 3. CDR1 is SGHTA and CDR2 is FQGNSA in the germline V gene. The CDR3 totals 15 residues. This chain's CDR3 is CASSLRDRDGNTIYF. CDR3 bases: TGTGCCAGCAGCTTGCGGGACAGGGATGGAAACACCATATATTTT.

J is TRBJ1-5 and V is TRBV7-2, with no clear D. With 7 bases removed from V and 6 bases from J, the gap between germline ends came to 13 bases. The germline V gene encodes CDR1 SGHTA and CDR2 FQGNSA. The CDR3 loop spans 13 amino acids. The CDR3 nucleotides are TGTGCCAGCAATGAAAGGGCAGGTCAGCCCCAGCATTTT. Its translation: CASNERAGQPQHF.

This clonotype was seen only a few times. The chain couples TRBV5-6 to TRBJ1-4, with a tentative D call TRBD1 (6 bases). Germline values: CDR1 SGHDT, CDR2 YYEEEE. V was pared by 0 bases and J by 8 bases, with 14 bases between. This CDR3 is 15 amino acids long. Here the CDR3 reads CASSLDAGVGEKLFF. In DNA form, the CDR3 reads TGTGCCAGCAGCTTGGACGCAGGGGTGGGCGAAAAACTGTTTTTT.

This clonotype occurred a few times. The J gene is TRBJ1-1, the V gene TRBV7-8; TRBD1 matches at 7 bases. The ends lost 5 bases at V and 3 bases at J; junction bases unmatched: 6. The CDR3 loop spans 14 amino acids. Germline V lookup: CDR1 SGHVS, CDR2 FQNEAQ. CDR3 region: CASSPDRADTEAFF. CDR3 nucleotides: TGTGCCAGCAGCCCTGACAGGGCGGACACTGAAGCTTTCTTT. The full variable domain, completed using reference TRBV7-8 and TRBJ1-1, is GAGVSQSPRYKVAKRGQDVALRCDPISGHVSLFWYQQALGQGPEFLTYFQNEAQLDKSGLPSDRFFAERPEGSVSTLKIQRTQQEDSAVYLCASSPDRADTEAFFGQGTRLTVV.

This clonotype was found a few times. CDR3 protein: CASSVVEQYV. Written as DNA, the CDR3 is TGTGCCAGCAGCGTAGTCGAGCAGTACGTC. This sequence joins TRBV9 and TRBJ2-7; D not resolved. The CDR3 extends over 10 amino acids. Germline values: CDR1 SGDLS, CDR2 YYNGEE. V was clipped by 0 bases and J by 6 bases, with 1 base between them.

The chain joins TRBV12-5 to TRBJ2-7, with D possibly being TRBD2 (6 bases). The CDR3 loop spans 17 amino acids. Trimming cost V 5 bases and J 0 bases, with 20 bases left between them. In germline, CDR1 is LGHNT, CDR2 FRNRAP. Here the CDR3 DNA reads TGTGCTAGTGGTCCCCCGCACCGGGACTTCAGCTCCTACGAGCAGTACGTC. This gives the protein CASGPPHRDFSSYEQYV.

This chain connects TRBV20-1 to TRBJ1-2; D may be TRBD1 (5 bases). Trimming left V 3 bases short and J 8 bases short, with 19 bases between. Germline V gene data show CDR1 as DFQATT and CDR2 as SNEGSKA (reference sequence). The CDR3 runs 14 residues. The CDR3 here is CSARVPGRSGGYTF. The CDR3 bases are TGCAGTGCTAGGGTCCCAGGGCGGTCTGGGGGCTACACCTTC.

This clonotype was counted only a few times. The genes are TRBV3-1 and TRBJ2-1; no firm D call. Trimming pared 6 bases from V and 5 bases from J, leaving 8 bases between. The CDR3 sequence is 12 residues long. Germline CDR1 LGHDT, CDR2 YNNKEL (reference sequence). The CDR3: CASRAMDNEQFF. DNA of the CDR3: TGTGCCAGCAGAGCTATGGACAATGAGCAGTTCTTC.

This clonotype was counted between two and nine times. V and J are TRBV12-3 or TRBV12-4 and TRBJ1-2; possible D gene TRBD1, 6 bases. With 3 bases removed from V and 4 bases from J, the gap between germline ends came to 15 bases. The length of the CDR3 is 15 residues. CDR3 coding DNA: TGTGCCAGCAGTTTCCCAGGACAGACCGCCTATGGCTACACCTTC. Residues: CASSFPGQTAYGYTF.

This clonotype was seen a handful of times. The CDR3 region is CSVGRDEQFF. CDR3 nucleotides: TGCAGCGTTGGGAGGGATGAGCAGTTCTTC. The chain is built from TRBV29-1 and TRBJ2-1; D is perhaps TRBD2 (6 bases). Germline V gives CDR1 SQVTM, CDR2 ANQGSEA. V gave up 4 bases and J gave up 8 bases, with 6 bases separating them. The CDR3 loop spans 10 amino acids.